This T cell receptor (beta chain) was recovered during a study of blood T cell repertoires in COVID-19. Clinical history as reported by participants underpinned cohort assignment. Recovered participants had two consecutive negative NP/OP PCR tests, healthcare professional clearance, or symptom resolution. The CDR3 contains 15 residues. Germline V CDR1 and CDR2: SGHTA, FQGNSA. The V gene lost 2 bases and the J gene lost 1 base, with 11 bases spanning the gap. Original processing notes: Estimated nucleated cell counts came from reference gene primer amplification. Only in-frame clones appear in the TCRdb table, and some are missing; sequencing was by immunoSEQ multiplex PCR. V and J calls and clone size follow that table, whereas D and trimming were derived from the DNA. The table shows over 250,000 clones, with around 87% occurring only once.

The clonotype originates from a woman in her 30s who had recovered from COVID-19. The chain uses TRBV7-2 and TRBJ1-1, with a tentative D call TRBD1 (5 bases). Material for sequencing was PBMCs or T cells enriched from blood (not recorded which). This CDR3 reads CASSLNGGSNTEAFF. CDR3 bases: TGTGCCAGCAGCTTAAACGGGGGATCGAACACTGAAGCTTTCTTT. Full variable domain (outside the CDR3, taken from reference TRBV7-2 and TRBJ1-1): GAGVSQSPSNKVTEKGKDVELRCDPISGHTALYWYRQSLGQGLEFLIYFQGNSAPDKSGLPSDRFSAERTGGSVSTLTIQRTQQEDSAVYLCASSLNGGSNTEAFFGQGTRLTVV.